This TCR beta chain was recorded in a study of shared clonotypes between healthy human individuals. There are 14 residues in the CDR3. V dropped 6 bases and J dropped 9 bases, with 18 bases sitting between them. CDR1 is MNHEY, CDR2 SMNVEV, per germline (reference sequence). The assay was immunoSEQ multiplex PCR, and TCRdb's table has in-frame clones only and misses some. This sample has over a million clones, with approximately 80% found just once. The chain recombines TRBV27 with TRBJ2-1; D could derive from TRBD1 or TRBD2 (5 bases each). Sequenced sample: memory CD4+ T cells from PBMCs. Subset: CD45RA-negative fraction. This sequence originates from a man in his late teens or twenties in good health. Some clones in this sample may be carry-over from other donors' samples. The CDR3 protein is CASRGVIWRREQFF. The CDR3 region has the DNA TGTGCCAGCAGGGGGGTCATCTGGCGTCGTGAGCAGTTCTTC.